This T cell receptor (beta chain) was sequenced in a study of T cells after yellow fever vaccination. This clonotype was counted only a few times. Its specificity is unknown. Study conclusions and caveats: Repertoires obtained by FACS sorting could include abundant clonotypes that entered as contaminants from the bulk population.

The V end lost 1 base, the J end lost 2 bases, and 10 bases lay between the germline ends. In germline, CDR1 is SGHRS, CDR2 YFSETQ. The CDR3 length is 15 residues. 5'RACE template switching added a universal primer site and UMIs to TCR cDNA. Each CDR3 protein is one row after TCRdb ran MiXCR on the 5' RACE reads. Among over 200,000 distinct CDR3 sequences listed, over 6.5% were seen once. This sample comprised CD4+ T cells sorted from PBMCs, obtained on the day of the yellow fever booster vaccination. This TCR was recovered from a man aged 30-40 years who received the YFV17D yellow fever vaccine. The chain has TRBV5-1 and TRBJ1-3; the D is unclear. The CDR3: CASSLTTDAGNTIYF. DNA for the CDR3: TGCGCCAGCAGCTTGACTACGGACGCTGGAAACACCATATATTTT.